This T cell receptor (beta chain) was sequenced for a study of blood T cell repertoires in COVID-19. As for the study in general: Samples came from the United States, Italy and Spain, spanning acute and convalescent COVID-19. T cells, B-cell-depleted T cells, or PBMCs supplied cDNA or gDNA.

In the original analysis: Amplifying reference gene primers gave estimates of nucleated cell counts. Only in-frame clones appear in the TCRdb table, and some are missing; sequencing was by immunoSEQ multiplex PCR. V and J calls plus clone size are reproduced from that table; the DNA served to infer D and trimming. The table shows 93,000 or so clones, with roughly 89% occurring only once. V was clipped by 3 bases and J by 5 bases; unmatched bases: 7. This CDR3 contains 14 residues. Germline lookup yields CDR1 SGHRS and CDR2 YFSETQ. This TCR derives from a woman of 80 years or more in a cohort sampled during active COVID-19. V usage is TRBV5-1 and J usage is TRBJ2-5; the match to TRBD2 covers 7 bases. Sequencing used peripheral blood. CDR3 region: CASSWGEGLETQYF. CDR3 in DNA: TGCGCCAGCAGCTGGGGGGAGGGTTTGGAGACCCAGTACTTC.